This is a list of T cell receptor beta chains from one sample in a study of shared clonotypes between healthy human individuals. Data came from immunoSEQ multiplex PCR; TCRdb stores just in-frame clones and leaves some out. Among roughly 2,000,000 clones listed, roughly 95% were seen once. Sample: naive CD8+ T cells sorted from blood. Receptor source: a man in his late teens or twenties in good health. CDR3s include the opening cysteine and the closing phenylalanine or tryptophan. Each record gives: J gene, V gene, CDR3 protein.

J gene: TRBJ1-2
V gene: TRBV4-1
CDR3 protein: CASSPPFGDTTLYGYTF

J gene: TRBJ1-3
V gene: TRBV6-6
CDR3 protein: CATEGLGNTIYF

J gene: TRBJ2-3
V gene: TRBV4-1
CDR3 protein: CASSPYMGLAGGDTQYF

J gene: TRBJ1-2
V gene: TRBV4-1
CDR3 protein: CASSQEEARGPRDTF

J gene: TRBJ1-1
V gene: TRBV4-3
CDR3 protein: CASSQPGDTEAFF

J gene: TRBJ2-1
V gene: TRBV7-9
CDR3 protein: CASSPLPPYNEQFF

J gene: TRBJ2-7
V gene: TRBV5-1
CDR3 protein: CASSFRGSSYEQYF

J gene: TRBJ2-7
V gene: TRBV19
CDR3 protein: CASSRRDREGYEQYF

J gene: TRBJ2-7
V gene: TRBV13
CDR3 protein: CASSSNEWGTSQYF

J gene: TRBJ2-1
V gene: TRBV9
CDR3 protein: CASTTGDYNEQFF

J gene: TRBJ2-3
V gene: TRBV7-9
CDR3 protein: CASSRAPQGSTDTQYF

J gene: TRBJ2-3
V gene: TRBV30
CDR3 protein: CAWSVIGPDTQYF

J gene: TRBJ1-2
V gene: TRBV13
CDR3 protein: CASSLDEYGYTF

J gene: TRBJ2-2
V gene: TRBV4-1
CDR3 protein: CASSQLSASGELFF

J gene: TRBJ1-1
V gene: TRBV27
CDR3 protein: CASSRRAGNTEAFF

J gene: TRBJ2-7
V gene: TRBV29-1
CDR3 protein: CSVVLGATYEQYF

J gene: TRBJ2-7
V gene: TRBV27
CDR3 protein: CASSLLGDEQYF

J gene: TRBJ2-7
V gene: TRBV10-2
CDR3 protein: CASSGEGYEQYF

J gene: TRBJ2-7
V gene: TRBV4-3
CDR3 protein: CASSQATGTPLEQYF

J gene: TRBJ1-2
V gene: TRBV6-5
CDR3 protein: CASSYSMVHGYTF

J gene: TRBJ2-5
V gene: TRBV5-4
CDR3 protein: CASSLWTSPDRETQYF

J gene: TRBJ2-5
V gene: TRBV6-5
CDR3 protein: CASSYSQETQYF

J gene: TRBJ2-1
V gene: TRBV7-2
CDR3 protein: CASSFDREKMDNEQFF

J gene: TRBJ1-1
V gene: TRBV6-5
CDR3 protein: CASSYGENTEAFF

J gene: TRBJ2-1
V gene: TRBV27
CDR3 protein: CASSTGTGAVNEQFF